This T cell receptor (beta chain) comes out of a study of cytomegalovirus exposure and HLA in healthy donors. Overall study results and limits: Some highly shared sequence variants likely arose as a pipeline artifact.

Comments on this clone: What it binds is unknown.

Germline CDR1 is SEHNR and CDR2 is FQNEAQ (reference sequence). There are 15 residues in the CDR3. J was trimmed by 4 bases and V by 4 bases; bases with no gene match: 5. Vbeta (60) and Jbeta (13) primers were used in the PCR. Libraries were prepared by immunoSEQ multiplex PCR; TCRdb keeps only in-frame clonotypes and omits some of them. This table has some 150,000 clones, roughly 83% appearing once. V usage is TRBV7-9 and J usage is TRBJ1-5; 9 positions match TRBD1. Sequencing was done on a sample of PBMCs. The receptor's source is a woman aged 18-29 years in good health and CMV-seronegative. CDR3 DNA: TGTGCCAGCAGCTCACCCGACAGGGGGAATCAGCCCCAGCATTTT. The encoded protein is CASSSPDRGNQPQHF. Supplemented by reference TRBV7-9 and TRBJ1-5, the full variable domain reads DTGVSQNPRHKITKRGQNVTFRCDPISEHNRLYWYRQTLGQGPEFLTYFQNEAQLEKSRLLSDRFSAERPKGSFSTLEIQRTEQGDSAMYLCASSSPDRGNQPQHFGDGTRLSIL.